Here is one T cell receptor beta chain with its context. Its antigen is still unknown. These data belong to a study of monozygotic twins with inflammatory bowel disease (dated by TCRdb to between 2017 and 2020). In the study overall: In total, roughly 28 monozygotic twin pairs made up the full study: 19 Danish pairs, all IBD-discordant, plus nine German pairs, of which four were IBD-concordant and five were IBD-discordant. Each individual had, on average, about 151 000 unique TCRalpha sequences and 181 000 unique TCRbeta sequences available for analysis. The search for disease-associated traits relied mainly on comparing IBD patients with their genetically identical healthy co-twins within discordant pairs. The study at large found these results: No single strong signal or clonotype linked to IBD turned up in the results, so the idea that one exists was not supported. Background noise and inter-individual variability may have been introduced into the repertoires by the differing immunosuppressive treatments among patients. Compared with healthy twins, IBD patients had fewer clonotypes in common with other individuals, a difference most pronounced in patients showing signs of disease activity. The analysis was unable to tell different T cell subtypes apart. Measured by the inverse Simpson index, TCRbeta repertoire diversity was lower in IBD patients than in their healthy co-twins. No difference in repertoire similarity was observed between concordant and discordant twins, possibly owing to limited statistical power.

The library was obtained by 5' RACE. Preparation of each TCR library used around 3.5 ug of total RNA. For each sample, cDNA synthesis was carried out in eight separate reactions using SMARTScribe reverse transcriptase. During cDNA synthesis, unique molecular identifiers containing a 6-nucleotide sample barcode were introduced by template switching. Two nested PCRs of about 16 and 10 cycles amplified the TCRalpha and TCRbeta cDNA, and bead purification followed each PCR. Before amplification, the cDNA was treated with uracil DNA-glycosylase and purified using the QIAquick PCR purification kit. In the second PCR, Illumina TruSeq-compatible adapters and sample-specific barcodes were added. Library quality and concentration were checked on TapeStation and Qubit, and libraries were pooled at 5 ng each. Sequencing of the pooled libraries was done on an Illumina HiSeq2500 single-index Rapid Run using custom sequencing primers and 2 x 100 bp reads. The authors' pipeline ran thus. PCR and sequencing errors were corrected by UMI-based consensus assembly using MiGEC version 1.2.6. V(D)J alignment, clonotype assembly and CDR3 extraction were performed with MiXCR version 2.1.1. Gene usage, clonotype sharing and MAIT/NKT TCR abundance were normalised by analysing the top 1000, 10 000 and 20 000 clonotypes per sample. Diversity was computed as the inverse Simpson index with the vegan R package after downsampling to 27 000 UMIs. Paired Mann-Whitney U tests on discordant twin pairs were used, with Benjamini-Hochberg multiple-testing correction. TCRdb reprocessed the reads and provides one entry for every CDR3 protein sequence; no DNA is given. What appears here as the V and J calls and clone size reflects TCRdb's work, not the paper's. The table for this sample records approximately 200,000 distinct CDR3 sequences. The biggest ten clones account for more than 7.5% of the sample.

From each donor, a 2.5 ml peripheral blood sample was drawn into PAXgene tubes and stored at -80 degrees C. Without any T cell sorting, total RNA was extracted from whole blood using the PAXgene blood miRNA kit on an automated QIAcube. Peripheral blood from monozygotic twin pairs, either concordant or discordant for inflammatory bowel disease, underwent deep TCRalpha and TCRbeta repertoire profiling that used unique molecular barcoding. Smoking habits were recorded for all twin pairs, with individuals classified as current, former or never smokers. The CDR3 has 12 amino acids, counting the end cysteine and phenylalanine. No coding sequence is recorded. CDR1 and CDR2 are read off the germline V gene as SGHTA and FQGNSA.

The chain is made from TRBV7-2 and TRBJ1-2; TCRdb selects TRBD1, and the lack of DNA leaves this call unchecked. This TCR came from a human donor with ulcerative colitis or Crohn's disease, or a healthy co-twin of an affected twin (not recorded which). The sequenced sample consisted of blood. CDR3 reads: CASSPPSDGYTF.